This T cell receptor (beta chain) was obtained from a study of identical twins. Points from the study as a whole: Invariant MAIT and iNKT cells are populations that could partly confound zero-insertion analyses.

Everyone who gave samples was a healthy Caucasian. Each CDR3 protein is one row after TCRdb ran MiXCR on the 5' RACE reads. Among about 490,000 distinct CDR3 sequences listed, roughly 15% were seen once. In this sample, this clonotype turned up a few times. What it binds is unknown. Trimming left V 10 bases short and J 3 bases short, with 22 bases between. The CDR3 extends over 15 amino acids. These data are also associated with another study on yellow fever vaccine responses in identical twins. That work adds: Twins reportedly showed a vaccine T cell response that seemed partly convergent and partly personalized.

The chain links TRBV12-3 or TRBV12-4 to TRBJ2-7, with D perhaps TRBD2 (5 bases). The sequenced material came from CD4+ T cells sorted from blood. This TCR was sampled from a woman younger than 35 in good health. The CDR3 nucleotides read TGTGCCATCAGGAGGAGGTTTCACCGACTCTACGAGCAGTACTTC. This translates into CAIRRRFHRLYEQYF.